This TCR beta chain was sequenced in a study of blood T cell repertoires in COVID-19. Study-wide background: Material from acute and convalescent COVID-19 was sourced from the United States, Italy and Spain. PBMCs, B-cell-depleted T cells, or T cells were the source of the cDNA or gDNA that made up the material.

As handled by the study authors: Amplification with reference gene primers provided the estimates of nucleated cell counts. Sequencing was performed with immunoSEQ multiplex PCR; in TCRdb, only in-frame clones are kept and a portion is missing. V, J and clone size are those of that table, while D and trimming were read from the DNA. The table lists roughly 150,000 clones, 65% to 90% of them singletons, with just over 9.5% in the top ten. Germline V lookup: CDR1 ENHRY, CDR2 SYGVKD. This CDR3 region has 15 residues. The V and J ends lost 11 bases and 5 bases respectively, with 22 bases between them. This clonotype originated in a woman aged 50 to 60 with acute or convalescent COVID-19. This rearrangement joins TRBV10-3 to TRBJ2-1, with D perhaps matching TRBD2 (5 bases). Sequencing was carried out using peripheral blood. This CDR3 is CAASFERAPNNEQFF. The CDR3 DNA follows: TGTGCCGCAAGTTTTGAGAGGGCGCCAAACAATGAGCAGTTCTTC.